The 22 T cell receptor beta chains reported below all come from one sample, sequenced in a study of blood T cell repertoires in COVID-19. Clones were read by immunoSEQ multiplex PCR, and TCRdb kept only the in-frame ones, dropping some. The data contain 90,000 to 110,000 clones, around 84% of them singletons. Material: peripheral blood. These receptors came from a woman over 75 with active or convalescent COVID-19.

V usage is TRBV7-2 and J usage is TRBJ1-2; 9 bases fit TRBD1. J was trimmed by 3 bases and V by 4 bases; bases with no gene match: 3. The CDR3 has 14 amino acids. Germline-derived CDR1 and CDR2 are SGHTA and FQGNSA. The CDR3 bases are TGTGCCAGCAGCTCAAGGACAGGGGACTATGGCTACACCTTC. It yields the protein CASSSRTGDYGYTF.

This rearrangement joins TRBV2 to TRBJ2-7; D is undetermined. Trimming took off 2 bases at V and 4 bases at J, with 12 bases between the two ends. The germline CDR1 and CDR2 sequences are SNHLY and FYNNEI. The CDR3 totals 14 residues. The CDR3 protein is CASSEFGRQYEQYF. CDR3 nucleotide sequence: TGTGCCAGCAGTGAATTTGGCAGGCAATACGAGCAGTACTTC. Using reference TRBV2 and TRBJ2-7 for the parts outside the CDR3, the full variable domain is EPEVTQTPSHQVTQMGQEVILRCVPISNHLYFYWYRQILGQKVEFLVSFYNNEISEKSEIFDDQFSVERPDGSNFTLKIRSTKLEDSAMYFCASSEFGRQYEQYFGPGTRLTVT.

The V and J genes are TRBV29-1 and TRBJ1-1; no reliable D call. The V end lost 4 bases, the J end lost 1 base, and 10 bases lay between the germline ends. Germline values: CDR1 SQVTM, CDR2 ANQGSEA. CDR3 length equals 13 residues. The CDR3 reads CSVAATRNTEAFF. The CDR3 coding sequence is TGCAGCGTTGCTGCGACACGGAACACTGAAGCTTTCTTT.

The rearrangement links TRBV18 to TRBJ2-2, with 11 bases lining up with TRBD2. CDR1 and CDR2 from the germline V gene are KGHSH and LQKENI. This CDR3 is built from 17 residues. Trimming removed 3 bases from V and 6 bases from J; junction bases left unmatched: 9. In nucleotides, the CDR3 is TGTGCCAGCTCACCTTCTGCGACTAGCGGGAAGGCCGGGGAGCTGTTTTTT. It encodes CASSPSATSGKAGELFF.

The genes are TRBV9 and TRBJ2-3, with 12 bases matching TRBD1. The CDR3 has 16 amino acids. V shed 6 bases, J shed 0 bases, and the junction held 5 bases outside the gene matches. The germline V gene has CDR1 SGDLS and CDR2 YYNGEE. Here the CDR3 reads CASNAGTGGSTDTQYF. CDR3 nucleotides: TGTGCCAGCAACGCCGGGACAGGGGGCAGCACAGATACGCAGTATTTT.

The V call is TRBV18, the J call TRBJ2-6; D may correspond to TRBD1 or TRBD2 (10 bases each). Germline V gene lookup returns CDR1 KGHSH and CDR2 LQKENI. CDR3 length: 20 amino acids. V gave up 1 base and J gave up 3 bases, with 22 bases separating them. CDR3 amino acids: CASSPRQGASGRRGANVLTF. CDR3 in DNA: TGTGCCAGCTCACCACGACAGGGGGCTAGCGGGAGACGTGGGGCCAACGTCCTGACTTTC.

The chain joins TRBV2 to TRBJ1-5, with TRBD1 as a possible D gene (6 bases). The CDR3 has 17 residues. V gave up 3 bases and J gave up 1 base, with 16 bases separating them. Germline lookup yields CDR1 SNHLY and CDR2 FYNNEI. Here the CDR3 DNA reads TGTGCCAGCAGTGATGGTGGCAGGGGAGGGAGCAATCAGCCCCAGCATTTT. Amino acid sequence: CASSDGGRGGSNQPQHF.

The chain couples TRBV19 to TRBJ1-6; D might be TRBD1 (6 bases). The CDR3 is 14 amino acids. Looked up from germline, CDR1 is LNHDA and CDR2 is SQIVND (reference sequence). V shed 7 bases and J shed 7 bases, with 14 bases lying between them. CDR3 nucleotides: TGTGCCAGTAATGTACAGGGATCCAATTCACCCCTCCACTTT. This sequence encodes CASNVQGSNSPLHF.

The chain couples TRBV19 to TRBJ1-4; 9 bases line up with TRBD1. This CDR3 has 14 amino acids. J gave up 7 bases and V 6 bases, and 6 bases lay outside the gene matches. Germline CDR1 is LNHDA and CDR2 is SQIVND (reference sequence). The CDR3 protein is CASRHRGPGEKLFF. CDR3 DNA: TGTGCCAGTAGGCACAGGGGGCCTGGTGAAAAACTGTTTTTT. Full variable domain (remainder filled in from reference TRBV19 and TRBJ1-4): DGGITQSPKYLFRKEGQNVTLSCEQNLNHDAMYWYRQDPGQGLRLIYYSQIVNDFQKGDIAEGYSVSREKKESFPLTVTSAQKNPTAFYLCASRHRGPGEKLFFGSGTQLSVL.

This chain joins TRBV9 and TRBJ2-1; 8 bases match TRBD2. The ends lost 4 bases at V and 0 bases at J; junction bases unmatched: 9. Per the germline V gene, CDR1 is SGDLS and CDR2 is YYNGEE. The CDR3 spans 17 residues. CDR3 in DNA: TGTGCCAGCAGCCCAATCCCGGGGGGGAGCTCCTACAATGAGCAGTTCTTC. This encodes CASSPIPGGSSYNEQFF.

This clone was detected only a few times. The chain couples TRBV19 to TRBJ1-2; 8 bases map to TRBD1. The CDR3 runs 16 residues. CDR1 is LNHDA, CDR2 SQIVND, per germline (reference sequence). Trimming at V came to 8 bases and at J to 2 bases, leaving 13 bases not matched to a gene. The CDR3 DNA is TGTGCCAGTCAACAGGGGGGAGGCCGGGCGAACTATGGCTACACCTTC. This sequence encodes CASQQGGGRANYGYTF.

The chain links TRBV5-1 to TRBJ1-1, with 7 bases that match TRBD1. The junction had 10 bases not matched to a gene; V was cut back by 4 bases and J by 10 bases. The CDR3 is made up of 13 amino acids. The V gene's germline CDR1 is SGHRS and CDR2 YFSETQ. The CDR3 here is CASSMGTVRVAFF. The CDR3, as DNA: TGCGCCAGCAGCATGGGGACAGTGCGCGTAGCTTTCTTT.

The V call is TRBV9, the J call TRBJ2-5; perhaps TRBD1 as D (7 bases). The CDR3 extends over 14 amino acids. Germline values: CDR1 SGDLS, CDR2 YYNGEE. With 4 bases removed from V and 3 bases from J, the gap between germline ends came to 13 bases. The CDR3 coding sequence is TGTGCCAGCAGCCTCCAGGGGGGAGAAGAGACCCAGTACTTC. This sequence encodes CASSLQGGEETQYF. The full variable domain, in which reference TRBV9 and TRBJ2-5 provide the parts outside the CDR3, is DSGVTQTPKHLITATGQRVTLRCSPRSGDLSVYWYQQSLDQGLQFLIQYYNGEERAKGNILERFSAQQFPDLHSELNLSSLELGDSALYFCASSLQGGEETQYFGPGTRLLVL.

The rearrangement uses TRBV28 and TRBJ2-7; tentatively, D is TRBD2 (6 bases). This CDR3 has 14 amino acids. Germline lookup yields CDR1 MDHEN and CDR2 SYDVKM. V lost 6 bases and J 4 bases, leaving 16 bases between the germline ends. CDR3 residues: CASRSGLGLYEQYF. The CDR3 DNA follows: TGTGCCAGCAGGTCGGGGCTGGGACTGTACGAGCAGTACTTC. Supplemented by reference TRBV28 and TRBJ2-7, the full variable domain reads DVKVTQSSRYLVKRTGEKVFLECVQDMDHENMFWYRQDPGLGLRLIYFSYDVKMKEKGDIPEGYSVSREKKERFSLILESASTNQTSMYLCASRSGLGLYEQYFGPGTRLTVT.

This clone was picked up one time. The CDR3 nucleotides read TGTGCCAGCATGTGGACAGGCTCGGTCGGGCAATCTGGAAACACCATATATTTT. Its translation: CASMWTGSVGQSGNTIYF. The rearrangement links TRBV3-1 (or the pseudogene TRBV3-2) to TRBJ1-3; 7 nucleotides align to TRBD1. V trimming: 7 bases; J trimming: 1 base; junction bases outside the gene matches: 16. The length of the CDR3 is 18 residues. Per the germline V gene, CDR1 is LGHDT and CDR2 is YNNKEL (reference sequence).

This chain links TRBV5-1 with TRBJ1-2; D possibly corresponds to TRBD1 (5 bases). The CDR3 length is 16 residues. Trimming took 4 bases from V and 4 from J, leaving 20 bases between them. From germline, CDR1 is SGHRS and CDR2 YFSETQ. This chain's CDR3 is CASSHGQFKPPYGYTF. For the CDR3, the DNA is TGCGCCAGCAGCCATGGACAATTCAAACCACCCTATGGCTACACCTTC.

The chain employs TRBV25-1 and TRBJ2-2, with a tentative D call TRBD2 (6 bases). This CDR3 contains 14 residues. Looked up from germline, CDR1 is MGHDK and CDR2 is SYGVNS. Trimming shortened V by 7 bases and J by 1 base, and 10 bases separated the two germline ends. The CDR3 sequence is CASKRGGNTGELFF. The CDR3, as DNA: TGTGCCAGCAAAAGGGGAGGGAACACCGGGGAGCTGTTTTTT.

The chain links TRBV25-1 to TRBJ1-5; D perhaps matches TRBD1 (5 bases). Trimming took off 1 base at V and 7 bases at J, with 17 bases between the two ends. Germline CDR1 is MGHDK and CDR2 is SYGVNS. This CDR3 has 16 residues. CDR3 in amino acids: CASSESGGALGQPQHF. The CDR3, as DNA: TGTGCCAGCAGTGAATCTGGAGGGGCTTTAGGACAGCCCCAGCATTTT. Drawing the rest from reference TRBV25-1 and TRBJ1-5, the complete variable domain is EADIYQTPRYLVIGTGKKITLECSQTMGHDKMYWYQQDPGMELHLIHYSYGVNSTEKGDLSSESTVSRIRTEHFPLTLESARPSHTSQYLCASSESGGALGQPQHFGDGTRLSIL.

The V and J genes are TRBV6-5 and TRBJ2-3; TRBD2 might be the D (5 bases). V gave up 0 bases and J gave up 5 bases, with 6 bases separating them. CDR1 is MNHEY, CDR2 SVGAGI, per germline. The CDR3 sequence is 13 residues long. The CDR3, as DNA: TGTGCCAGCAGTTACTCGGGGAGAGATACGCAGTATTTT. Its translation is CASSYSGRDTQYF.

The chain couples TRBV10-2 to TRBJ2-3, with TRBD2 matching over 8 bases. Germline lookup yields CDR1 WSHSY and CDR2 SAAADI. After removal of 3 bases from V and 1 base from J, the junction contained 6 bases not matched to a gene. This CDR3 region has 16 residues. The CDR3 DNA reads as TGCGCCAGCAGTGATAGGGCGGGAGGCCGCACAGATACGCAGTATTTT. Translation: CASSDRAGGRTDTQYF.

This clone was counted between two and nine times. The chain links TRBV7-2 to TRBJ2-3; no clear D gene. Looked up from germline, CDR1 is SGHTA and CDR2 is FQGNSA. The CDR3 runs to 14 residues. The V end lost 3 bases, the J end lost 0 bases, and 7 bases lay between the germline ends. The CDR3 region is CASSFRTSTDTQYF. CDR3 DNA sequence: TGTGCCAGCAGCTTCCGAACTAGCACAGATACGCAGTATTTT.

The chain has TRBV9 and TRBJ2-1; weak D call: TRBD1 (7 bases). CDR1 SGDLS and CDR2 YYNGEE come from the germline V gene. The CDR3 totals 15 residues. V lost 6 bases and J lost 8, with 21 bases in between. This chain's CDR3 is CASTQGGLPGDEQFF. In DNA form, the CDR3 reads TGTGCCAGCACCCAGGGGGGACTCCCGGGCGATGAGCAGTTCTTC.